This is a list of T cell receptor beta chains from one sample in a study of Ad26.COV2.S vaccination and SARS-CoV-2 variants. Method: immunoSEQ multiplex PCR; TCRdb's copy keeps in-frame clones and lacks some. The repertoire includes about 350,000 clones, more than 85% of them detected once, and around 5.3% sits in the top ten. The specimen comprised peripheral blood, sampled in a trial of Ad26.COV2.S vaccine versus placebo. These receptors were obtained from a person between 18 and 65 years old who received the Ad26.COV2.S COVID-19 vaccine or a placebo. The CDR3 runs from the conserved cysteine through the conserved F or W. A D gene is named only where the DNA matches it firmly. Clone size is stated in some rows and not others, as once, few, many or a class when expanded.

V	size	J	D	DNA	CDR3
TRBV28	few	TRBJ2-7	.	TGTGCCAGCAGTACTCCGGGACACCTCTCCTACGAGCAGTACTTC	CASSTPGHLSYEQYF
TRBV28	many	TRBJ1-2	.	TGTGCCAGCAGTTTCCGGTTCACAGATTTCTATGGCTACACCTTC	CASSFRFTDFYGYTF
TRBV28	.	TRBJ1-2	.	TGTGCCAGCAGTACAACGGGACACCATAACTATGGCTACACCTTC	CASSTTGHHNYGYTF
TRBV29-1	.	TRBJ1-3	TRBD1	TGCAGCGTCGACACAGGGGCCTCTGGAAACACCATATATTTT	CSVDTGASGNTIYF
TRBV19	once	TRBJ2-2	.	TGTGCCAGTAGTATAGCATCCACCGGGGAGCTGTTTTTT	CASSIASTGELFF
TRBV5-6	.	TRBJ2-1	.	TGTGCCAGCAGCCTGCGGAGGAATGAGCAGTTCTTC	CASSLRRNEQFF
TRBV10-3	.	TRBJ1-2	.	TGTGCCATCAGTGAGTCTAAAGGAGGCGCTGGCTACACCTTC	CAISESKGGAGYTF
TRBV14	.	TRBJ1-4	.	TGTGCCAGCAGCCAAGAAAATGGGGGGAAGCTGTTTTTT	CASSQENGGKLFF
TRBV5-1	.	TRBJ1-2	TRBD1	TGCGCCAGCAGCTTGGGTCGGGACAGGGTACTCTATGGCTACACCTTC	CASSLGRDRVLYGYTF
TRBV6-6	once	TRBJ2-7	TRBD2	TGTGCCAGCAGTAGGGCTGGCGGGAGCTCCGAGCAGTACTTC	CASSRAGGSSEQYF
TRBV6-6	.	TRBJ2-3	.	TGTGCCAGCAGTAGGGGGAAGGGCGGCACAGATACGCAGTATTTT	CASSRGKGGTDTQYF
TRBV6-4	.	TRBJ1-2	TRBD1	TGTGCCAGCAGTGACTCAAGGGGGCGCGAGGCAATTTATGGCTACACCTTC	CASSDSRGREAIYGYTF
TRBV9	.	TRBJ1-6	.	TGTGCCAGCAGCGCAGGACAGATTCCGACCTATAATTCACCCCTCCACTTT	CASSAGQIPTYNSPLHF